This TCR beta chain stems from a study of CXCR3-negative and CXCR3-positive naive CD8 T cells. About the research overall: The study obtained about 135 million TRB reads, about 1.5 +/- 0.3 million per library.

UMI-tagged TRB cDNA libraries were built via 5' RACE. Using the 5' RACE reads, TCRdb records one entry per CDR3 protein without DNA. This sample's table reports about 130,000 distinct CDR3 sequences. Looked up from germline, CDR1 is KGHSH and CDR2 is LQKENI. The CDR3 extends over 14 amino acids. Material: naive CXCR3- CD8+ T cells from blood. Subset specified: CD45RO-CCR7+CD27+CD95- naive CD8+ T cells lacking CXCR3 (TNR3-). This sequence was found in a human donor in good health. Some clones in this sample may be carry-over from other donors' samples. This chain joins TRBV18 and TRBJ1-4. The CDR3 protein is CASSPPRDNEKLFF.